This T cell receptor (beta chain) derives from a study of T-cell memory formation after mild COVID-19. About the research overall: Largely donor-specific TCR clusters were found. Whole-study findings and limits: A balance of CD4 and CD8 characterized clones contracting day 15 to 85, whereas later expanders leaned CD4+. What remained unconfirmed was the SARS-CoV-2 specificity of second-wave clones peaking on day 37. Pre-infection memory held some responding clones, suggesting pre-existing cross-reactive T cells responded.

To note about this clonotype: The antigen remains undetermined.

TCRdb reanalysed the 5' RACE reads using MiXCR and keeps one entry per CDR3 protein. Here the sample spans some 130,000 distinct CDR3 sequences, about 16% being singletons. This CDR3 comprises 14 residues. The V and J ends lost 1 base and 2 bases respectively, with 9 bases between them. This chain uses TRBV12-3 or TRBV12-4 with TRBJ2-7; TRBD1 is a possible D gene (6 bases). The sample taken for sequencing was PBMCs or a T cell subset sorted from them (not recorded which). This TCR derives from an adult woman who had mild COVID-19 (a few samples of this study predate the infection). Cell type and time point are not known. CDR3 nucleotides: TGTGCCAGCAGTTTAGGGGGGCTCACCTACGAGCAGTACTTC. Residues: CASSLGGLTYEQYF.